The 8 T cell receptor beta chains below all came from one sample that was sequenced in a study of CD8 T cells in Susac syndrome. Random-hexamer reverse transcription was applied to about 0.45 to 1 ug RNA. TCRdb re-called the immunoSEQ multiplex PCR reads with MiXCR, one entry per CDR3 protein. The repertoire includes about 150,000 distinct CDR3 sequences, roughly 95% of them detected once, and about 0.13% sits in the top ten. The sequencing sample was made of CD4+ T cells from PBMCs. The receptors were gathered from a human donor with Susac syndrome.

V is TRBV29-1 and J is TRBJ2-2, with D hard to call. The CDR3 length is 14 residues. Trimming removed 4 bases from V and 0 bases from J, with 9 bases in between. The germline gives CDR1 SQVTM, CDR2 ANQGSEA. The CDR3 here is CSVGSTANTGELFF. CDR3 DNA sequence: TGCAGCGTTGGGTCCACCGCGAACACCGGGGAGCTGTTTTTT.

The chain is built from TRBV7-9 and TRBJ2-7; D is undetermined. CDR1 is SEHNR, CDR2 FQNEAQ, per germline (reference sequence). The CDR3 is 11 amino acids. The germline V and J ends were trimmed by 5 bases and 2 bases, with 4 bases remaining between them. The CDR3 bases are TGTGCCAGCAGCGACGCCTACGAGCAGTACTTC. It yields the protein CASSDAYEQYF.

The rearrangement uses TRBV12-3 or TRBV12-4 and TRBJ1-1; D is unclear. Trimming removed 6 bases from V and 0 bases from J, with 8 bases in between. This CDR3 is 13 amino acids long. In DNA, the CDR3 is TGTGCCAGCAGGAAGCTCATGAACACTGAAGCTTTCTTT. Its translation: CASRKLMNTEAFF.

This sequence joins TRBV28 and TRBJ1-5; weak D call: TRBD1 (6 bases). With 6 bases removed from V and 3 bases from J, the gap between germline ends came to 18 bases. Per germline, CDR1 MDHEN and CDR2 SYDVKM. CDR3 length: 16 amino acids. CDR3 protein: CASSPRLGQPNQPQHF. CDR3 in DNA: TGTGCCAGCAGCCCGAGACTCGGACAGCCCAATCAGCCCCAGCATTTT.

This chain connects TRBV30 to TRBJ2-1, with 11 bases identical to TRBD2. This CDR3 is built from 16 residues. From germline, CDR1 is GTSNPN and CDR2 SVGIG (reference sequence). J lost 12 bases, V lost 0 bases, and 13 bases had no gene match. The CDR3 spells CAWSVGSLAGGGSQFF. CDR3 DNA sequence: TGTGCCTGGAGTGTAGGAAGCCTAGCGGGAGGCGGATCGCAGTTCTTC.

This clonotype has more than one count but fewer than ten. This chain links TRBV6-1 with TRBJ2-1; D is possibly TRBD1 or TRBD2 (5 bases each). The germline V gene has CDR1 MNHNS and CDR2 SASEGT. The length of the CDR3 is 11 residues. Trimming left V 6 bases short and J 12 bases short, with 12 bases between. In nucleotides, the CDR3 is TGTGCCAGCAGCCTTCCAGGGAGGCAGTTCTTC. This codes for CASSLPGRQFF.

This clonotype showed up just once. The chain recombines TRBV29-1 with TRBJ1-2; no clear D gene. Trimming left V 4 bases short and J 6 bases short, with 15 bases between. Germline V gene data show CDR1 as SQVTM and CDR2 as ANQGSEA. The CDR3 length is 13 residues. CDR3 sequence (DNA): TGCAGCGTTGGCTTGGGTTCTGGTGATGGCTACACCTTC. It codes for CSVGLGSGDGYTF.

V is TRBV25-1 and J is TRBJ2-2; TRBD2 matches at 13 bases. Trimming took 4 bases from V and 6 from J; bases not matched to a gene: 17. The CDR3 is made up of 20 amino acids. Germline V gives CDR1 MGHDK, CDR2 SYGVNS. The CDR3, as DNA: TGTGCCAGCAGTGGGGTCCCGGGACTAGCGGGACCCTGGACGGCCGGGGAGCTGTTTTTT. Its protein is CASSGVPGLAGPWTAGELFF.